This T cell receptor beta chain was captured by sequencing in a study of CD8+ T cells in alopecia areata. Study outcomes and limitations: Affected lesional scalp, above all in alopecia totalis/universalis, was more clonal than normal scalp. Relative to mice, TCR sharing across patients was less clear, a difference possibly HLA-related.

In the case of this clone: Its antigen remains unknown.

RNA, once extracted, was reverse transcribed into cDNA for use as the sequencing template. Libraries were prepared by immunoSEQ multiplex PCR; TCRdb keeps only in-frame clonotypes and omits some of them. The sample records about 250,000 clones, 65% to 70% being singletons. This CDR3 comprises 14 residues. CDR1 is MNHEY, CDR2 SMNVEV, per germline (reference sequence). V lost 5 bases to trimming and J lost 15 bases; unmatched junction nucleotides: 13. The chain joins TRBV27 to TRBJ1-6; the match to TRBD1 covers 7 bases. The source material was CD4+ T cells sorted from blood, sampled at week 0. The receptor was isolated from a human donor with alopecia areata. The CDR3 loop is CASSPTGTDLFLHF. As DNA, the CDR3 is TGTGCCAGCAGTCCAACCGGGACAGACCTCTTCCTCCACTTT.